Listed here are 20 T cell receptor beta chains from one sample, sequenced in a study of T cell responses to AZD1222 COVID-19 vaccine (TCRdb year 2021). The library was produced with the immunoSEQ multiplex PCR assay. TCRdb stores this immuneACCESS table with in-frame sequences only. Part of the clones is absent; in the studies checked, under half of the shortfall reflects unresolved V genes, and no reason is known for the rest. The sample table shows 90,000 to 150,000 clones, and approximately 92% are seen once. Clones ranked in the top ten supply about 8% of the sample. The sample's time point label, decoded: about 28 days (+/-7) after the second vaccine dose. Specimen: peripheral blood, collected 28 days after the second AZD1222 dose. These receptors all come from an adult who received the AZD1222 COVID-19 vaccine.

This sequence joins TRBV7-2 and TRBJ2-1, with D perhaps given as TRBD1 or TRBD2 (6 bases each). Germline CDR1 reads SGHTA; CDR2 reads FQGNSA. The CDR3 has 15 residues. V was clipped by 5 bases and J by 4 bases, with 15 bases between them. The CDR3 loop is CASSIQGGGYNEQFF. The CDR3 DNA reads TGTGCCAGCAGCATCCAAGGAGGGGGATACAATGAGCAGTTCTTC. Based on the CDR3 plus reference TRBV7-2 and TRBJ2-1, the full variable domain is GAGVSQSPSNKVTEKGKDVELRCDPISGHTALYWYRQSLGQGLEFLIYFQGNSAPDKSGLPSDRFSAERTGGSVSTLTIQRTQQEDSAVYLCASSIQGGGYNEQFFGPGTRLTVL.

V gene TRBV5-5 combines with J gene TRBJ1-2; D not resolved. CDR1 is SGHKS and CDR2 is YYEKEE in the germline V gene (reference sequence). Between the trimmed V and J ends, which lost 2 bases and 6 bases, there was a span of 14 bases. This CDR3 comprises 14 residues. The CDR3 reads CASSFAGGVDGYTF. The CDR3 nucleotides read TGTGCCAGCAGCTTTGCCGGCGGTGTAGATGGCTACACCTTC.

This chain connects TRBV6-5 to TRBJ1-1; D gene ambiguous. CDR1 MNHEY and CDR2 SVGAGI come from the germline V gene. This CDR3 region has 16 residues. The V end was cut by 0 bases, the J end by 1 base, with 12 bases between. The CDR3 protein is CASSYSTIRTNTEAFF. As DNA, the CDR3 is TGTGCCAGCAGTTACTCGACGATACGCACGAACACTGAAGCTTTCTTT.

The chain is built from TRBV10-3 and TRBJ2-5, with TRBD1 as a possible D gene (6 bases). This CDR3 spans 13 amino acids. Between the trimmed V and J ends, which lost 4 bases and 3 bases, there was a span of 9 bases. Per the germline V gene, CDR1 is ENHRY and CDR2 is SYGVKD. In DNA, the CDR3 is TGTGCCATCAGTGCTAACAGGGAAGAGACCCAGTACTTC. Protein sequence: CAISANREETQYF.

Regarding this clone: At one boundary the junction diverges from the germline segment, which might be a read error. The V and J genes are TRBV7-7 and TRBJ2-5; no firm D call. The CDR3 covers 15 residues. CDR1 and CDR2 from the germline V gene are SSHAT and FNYEAQ (reference sequence). The CDR3: CASSLGRPHQETQYF. The CDR3 coding sequence is TGTGCTAGCAGCTTAGGACGACCGCACCAAGAGACCCAGTACTTC. Full variable domain (rest looked up from reference TRBV7-7 and TRBJ2-5): GAGVSQSPRYKVTKRGQDVTLRCDPISSHATLYWYQQALGQGPEFLTYFNYEAQPDKSGLPSDRFSAERPEGSISTLTIQRTEQRDSAMYRCASSLGRPHQETQYFGPGTRLLVL.

CDR3 loop: CASRMSQNSGNTIYF. The CDR3 DNA is TGTGCCAGCAGGATGTCTCAGAACTCTGGAAACACCATATATTTT. The rearrangement uses TRBV28 and TRBJ1-3; D ambiguous. The CDR3 has 15 residues. Germline CDR1 is MDHEN and CDR2 is SYDVKM. V dropped 6 bases and J dropped 0 bases, with 12 bases sitting between them.

The rearrangement joins TRBV3-1 (or the pseudogene TRBV3-2) to TRBJ1-4; no definite D call. V was clipped by 0 bases and J by 1 base, with 0 bases between them. CDR3 length equals 13 residues. The germline gives CDR1 LGHDT, CDR2 YNNKEL (reference sequence). CDR3 DNA: TGTGCCAGCAGCCAAGAAACTAATGAAAAACTGTTTTTT. It translates to CASSQETNEKLFF.

This chain links TRBV3-1 (or the pseudogene TRBV3-2) with TRBJ2-2; 8 bases fit TRBD2. Germline values: CDR1 LGHDT, CDR2 YNNKEL (reference sequence). J gave up 5 bases and V 2 bases, and 7 bases lay outside the gene matches. The CDR3 length is 16 residues. The CDR3: CASSQRGGDETGELFF. The CDR3 region has the DNA TGTGCCAGCAGCCAACGGGGGGGCGACGAAACCGGGGAGCTGTTTTTT.

The gene calls are TRBV2 and TRBJ1-2, with D unclear. Germline V lookup: CDR1 SNHLY, CDR2 FYNNEI. The V and J ends lost 5 bases and 0 bases respectively, with 7 bases between them. CDR3 length: 13 residues. The CDR3: CASSWEANYGYTF. The CDR3 nucleotides read TGTGCCAGCAGTTGGGAAGCTAACTATGGCTACACCTTC.

The CDR3 bases are TGTGCCAGCCTAGTGGGGGGGGCGAGCACCGGGGAGCTGTTTTTT. This gives the protein CASLVGGASTGELFF. The chain recombines TRBV28 with TRBJ2-2; D may be TRBD2 (7 bases). This CDR3 spans 15 amino acids. V lost 8 bases and J lost 4, with 17 bases in between. Germline lookup yields CDR1 MDHEN and CDR2 SYDVKM.

The rearrangement links TRBV6-6 to TRBJ2-5, with D possibly being TRBD2 (5 bases). Per the germline V gene, CDR1 is MNHNY and CDR2 is SVGAGI (reference sequence). The CDR3 loop spans 14 amino acids. V lost 2 bases, J lost 7 bases, and 14 bases lay in between. This chain's CDR3 is CASSYGRAGRTQYF. Here the CDR3 DNA reads TGTGCCAGCAGTTACGGGCGGGCTGGGAGGACCCAGTACTTC.

The chain employs TRBV3-1 (or the pseudogene TRBV3-2) and TRBJ2-2; D is perhaps TRBD2 (6 bases). CDR1 LGHDT and CDR2 YNNKEL come from the germline V gene (reference sequence). V lost 2 bases and J 3 bases, leaving 7 bases between the germline ends. The CDR3 spans 14 residues. CDR3 DNA sequence: TGTGCCAGCAGCCAAAGGGAGGACACCGGGGAGCTGTTTTTT. Residues: CASSQREDTGELFF.

As concerns this clone: Other nucleotide sequences in the sample specify the same CDR3. The gene calls are TRBV5-1 and TRBJ1-1; D might be TRBD1 (6 bases). Germline V gene data show CDR1 as SGHRS and CDR2 as YFSETQ. Trimming removed 0 bases from V and 5 bases from J, with 8 bases in between. The CDR3 spans 13 residues. The CDR3 protein is CASSLEGGTEAFF. In DNA form, the CDR3 reads TGCGCCAGCAGCTTGGAAGGGGGAACTGAAGCTTTCTTT.

This clone showed up just once. The chain carries TRBV28 and TRBJ1-3, with D maybe TRBD1 (5 bases). Trimming shortened V by 8 bases and J by 5 bases, and 25 bases separated the two germline ends. The CDR3 is made up of 17 amino acids. Germline lookup yields CDR1 MDHEN and CDR2 SYDVKM. The CDR3 region is CASASTQGTRYRNTIYF. The CDR3 DNA reads as TGTGCCAGCGCCTCGACCCAAGGGACGCGTTATAGAAACACCATATATTTT.

The chain carries TRBV5-1 and TRBJ2-2; no firm D call. Germline V lookup: CDR1 SGHRS, CDR2 YFSETQ. This CDR3 comprises 15 residues. V dropped 4 bases and J dropped 5 bases, with 15 bases sitting between them. For the CDR3, the DNA is TGCGCCAGCAGCCTCGTACCAGTTCGGACCGGGGAGCTGTTTTTT. It is translated as CASSLVPVRTGELFF.

The chain links TRBV9 to TRBJ2-2; 14 bases agree with TRBD2. Trimming cost V 4 bases and J 4 bases; bases outside gene matches: 12. This CDR3 has 19 amino acids. In germline, CDR1 is SGDLS, CDR2 YYNGEE. The CDR3 DNA reads TGTGCCAGCAGCATAATCGGGACTAGCGGGAGAGGGATCACCGGGGAGCTGTTTTTT. This sequence encodes CASSIIGTSGRGITGELFF. Full variable domain (outside the CDR3, taken from reference TRBV9 and TRBJ2-2): DSGVTQTPKHLITATGQRVTLRCSPRSGDLSVYWYQQSLDQGLQFLIQYYNGEERAKGNILERFSAQQFPDLHSELNLSSLELGDSALYFCASSIIGTSGRGITGELFFGEGSRLTVL.

The rearrangement joins TRBV27 to TRBJ2-1, with 10 bases matching TRBD1. CDR3 length equals 16 residues. CDR1 is MNHEY and CDR2 is SMNVEV in the germline V gene (reference sequence). The J segment lost 4 bases and the V segment lost 1 base, leaving 4 bases of the junction unmatched. In DNA, the CDR3 is TGTGCCAGCAGTTTATACGGACAGGGGGTTTACAATGAGCAGTTCTTC. Translating it yields CASSLYGQGVYNEQFF.

V gene TRBV5-1 combines with J gene TRBJ2-2; TRBD1 agrees at 7 bases. Germline V lookup: CDR1 SGHRS, CDR2 YFSETQ. The V segment lost 6 bases and the J segment 5 bases; nucleotides outside the gene matches: 10. CDR3 length: 15 residues. The CDR3 coding sequence is TGCGCCAGCAAATTCTCTGCAGGGGGAACCGGGGAGCTGTTTTTT. Encoded protein: CASKFSAGGTGELFF.

The rearrangement joins TRBV5-1 to TRBJ1-2, with 10 bases fitting TRBD1. Germline-derived CDR1 and CDR2 are SGHRS and YFSETQ. This CDR3 has 13 residues. V lost 7 bases, J lost 5 bases, and 5 bases stayed unmatched. CDR3 in DNA: TGCGCCAGCGGACAGGGGGGATTATATGGCTACACCTTC. This gives the protein CASGQGGLYGYTF.

This clone was recorded a few times. The rearrangement links TRBV27 to TRBJ1-1, with D unresolved. Germline V CDR1 and CDR2: MNHEY, SMNVEV (reference sequence). This CDR3 has 16 residues. V was cut by 2 bases and J by 5 bases, with 18 bases left in between. The CDR3 coding sequence is TGTGCCAGCAGTTTACGGGTTGGCAGCCGCGGGACTGAAGCTTTCTTT. This translates into CASSLRVGSRGTEAFF.